This entry features one TCR beta chain sequence. Its target is not known. This sample is drawn from a study of long-term antiretroviral therapy in people with HIV. Whole-study results and caveats: Transplant-donor-level diversity was not reached after ART, though diversity increased.

The CDR3 length is 13 residues. Trimming pared 3 bases from V and 8 bases from J, leaving 11 bases between. Germline V lookup: CDR1 SGHNT, CDR2 YYREEE (reference sequence). Version v3.0 of the immunoSEQ assay was performed at survey level. Sequencing was designed to cover roughly 35,000-55,000 T-cell genomes in each sample. Using immunoSEQ multiplex PCR, the repertoire was profiled, and TCRdb retains in-frame clones only, with some absent. The sample has roughly 20,000 clones, 80% seen once; the top ten hold around a tenth. The source is a woman aged 40 to 49 with HIV. The specimen was unsorted PBMCs, collected 0.2 years after starting antiretroviral therapy. The chain is built from TRBV5-4 and TRBJ1-4; the D gene is possibly TRBD1 (6 bases). This CDR3 reads CASSSQDREKLFF. As DNA, the CDR3 is TGTGCCAGCAGCTCTCAGGACAGAGAAAAACTGTTTTTT.